This T cell receptor beta chain was captured in a study of PD-1 blockade in classical Hodgkin lymphoma. Trimming shortened V by 5 bases and J by 6 bases, and 14 bases separated the two germline ends. This CDR3 is 13 amino acids long. In germline, CDR1 is SGHAT, CDR2 FQNNGV. Relapse after autologous stem cell transplantation occurred in every patient, and brentuximab vedotin exposure varied. Purification of CD4+ T cells from thawed PBMCs was performed via magnetic negative selection. Patients had relapsed/refractory classical Hodgkin lymphoma with complete response, partial response or progressive disease as best response. On this clone: Its antigen is unknown.

Only in-frame clones appear in the TCRdb table, and some are missing; sequencing was by immunoSEQ multiplex PCR. The table has over 20,000 clones, about four fifths seen once. Study findings and constraints: The study found that TCR diversity rose significantly by C4D1 in CD4+ but not CD8+ cells.

Sequences were derived from CD4+ T cells from blood, sampled at baseline. This receptor was identified in a human donor with classical Hodgkin lymphoma. The chain joins TRBV11-2 to TRBJ2-7; D could derive from TRBD1 or TRBD2 (5 bases each). The CDR3, as DNA: TGTGCCAGCAGCGTCCTACAGGACTCCGAGCAGTACTTC. Its protein is CASSVLQDSEQYF.